The 32 T cell receptor beta chains presented below share a single source sample, sequenced in a study of cytomegalovirus exposure and HLA in healthy donors. The primer mix had 60 Vbeta and 13 Jbeta primers. Assay used: immunoSEQ multiplex PCR; TCRdb lists only in-frame clones, some missing. The table shows 100,000 to 120,000 clones, with about four fifths occurring only once. Sequenced sample: PBMCs. Source of these receptors: a young woman in good health and CMV-seronegative.

This chain uses TRBV5-4 with TRBJ1-1, with TRBD1 matching 9 bases. Trimming cost V 4 bases and J 0 bases; bases outside gene matches: 7. This CDR3 contains 16 residues. CDR1 is SGHNT, CDR2 YYREEE, per germline (reference sequence). CDR3 sequence: CASSAGTGIMNTEAFF. Written as DNA, the CDR3 is TGTGCCAGCAGCGCCGGGACAGGGATCATGAACACTGAAGCTTTCTTT.

The chain couples TRBV28 to TRBJ1-5; D is ambiguous. Trimming took 2 bases from V and 1 from J, leaving 12 bases between them. The CDR3 has 16 amino acids. Germline loops: CDR1 MDHEN, CDR2 SYDVKM. The CDR3 bases are TGTGCCAGCAGTTTAGTGGCCTGGTTGAGCAATCAGCCCCAGCATTTT. It yields the protein CASSLVAWLSNQPQHF.

This chain joins TRBV28 and TRBJ1-6; possible D gene TRBD1, 6 bases. This CDR3 has 13 residues. Trimming shortened V by 5 bases and J by 9 bases, and 11 bases separated the two germline ends. The germline gives CDR1 MDHEN, CDR2 SYDVKM. CDR3 in DNA: TGTGCCAGCAGTCGACAGGAAGGTTCACCCCTCCACTTT. As protein: CASSRQEGSPLHF.

This chain connects TRBV12-5 to TRBJ1-3; D unclear. This CDR3 spans 16 amino acids. Germline V lookup: CDR1 LGHNT, CDR2 FRNRAP. The germline V and J ends were trimmed by 0 bases and 0 bases, with 9 bases remaining between them. CDR3 sequence reads: CASGLVIQPSGNTIYF. The CDR3 DNA follows: TGTGCTAGTGGTTTGGTAATACAGCCCTCTGGAAACACCATATATTTT.

V usage is TRBV7-6 and J usage is TRBJ2-1; 7 nucleotides align to TRBD2. Germline CDR1 and CDR2: SGHVS and FNYEAQ. V trimming: 5 bases; J trimming: 1 base; junction bases outside the gene matches: 8. The CDR3 is made up of 16 amino acids. CDR3 residues: CASSHSGAISYNEQFF. CDR3 DNA: TGTGCCAGCAGCCACAGCGGGGCGATATCCTACAATGAGCAGTTCTTC.

The chain carries TRBV6-5 and TRBJ1-4, with TRBD1 as a possible D gene (5 bases). This CDR3 has 14 amino acids. Germline loops: CDR1 MNHEY, CDR2 SVGAGI. V was pared by 0 bases and J by 7 bases, with 9 bases between. The CDR3 DNA is TGTGCCAGCAGTTACTCGGGGGGGGGTGAAAAACTGTTTTTT. Its protein product is CASSYSGGGEKLFF.

This sequence joins TRBV4-3 and TRBJ1-2; 7 bases line up with TRBD1. Germline CDR1 reads LGHNA; CDR2 reads YSLEER. With 0 bases clipped from V and 4 bases from J, the junction kept 2 bases outside the gene matches. The CDR3 covers 14 residues. The CDR3 sequence is CASSQEGQSYGYTF. The CDR3 DNA reads as TGCGCCAGCAGCCAAGAGGGACAGTCCTATGGCTACACCTTC.

This rearrangement joins TRBV27 to TRBJ1-5; D may be TRBD1 (6 bases). CDR1 and CDR2 (germline): MNHEY, SMNVEV (reference sequence). The V gene lost 0 bases and the J gene lost 2 bases, with 11 bases spanning the gap. This CDR3 comprises 16 residues. The CDR3 region has the DNA TGTGCCAGCAGTTTATCCGGACAGTTCCGCAATCAGCCCCAGCATTTT. It codes for CASSLSGQFRNQPQHF.

The genes are TRBV19 and TRBJ2-5, with D maybe TRBD1 (6 bases). Looked up from germline, CDR1 is LNHDA and CDR2 is SQIVND (reference sequence). Trimming left V 1 base short and J 2 bases short, with 8 bases between. This CDR3 contains 14 residues. The CDR3 region is CASSIGGTQETQYF. The DNA for the CDR3 is TGTGCCAGTAGTATAGGGGGGACACAAGAGACCCAGTACTTC.

The chain recombines TRBV6-6 with TRBJ1-4; 9 positions agree with TRBD1. Trimming cost V 5 bases and J 0 bases; bases outside gene matches: 4. The CDR3 extends over 16 amino acids. In germline, CDR1 is MNHNY, CDR2 SVGAGI (reference sequence). CDR3 nucleotide sequence: TGTGCCAGCAGTCTACAGGGGGCTGCAACTAATGAAAAACTGTTTTTT. This sequence encodes CASSLQGAATNEKLFF.

This clone came up once. CDR3 protein: CASSQALGTPNNSPLHF. CDR3 nucleotides: TGCGCCAGCAGCCAAGCGCTGGGGACACCGAATAATTCACCCCTCCACTTT. The chain recombines TRBV4-1 with TRBJ1-6, with D maybe TRBD1 (6 bases). CDR3 length: 17 amino acids. Trimming removed 1 base from V and 5 bases from J, with 15 bases in between. Germline CDR1 MGHRA, CDR2 YSYEKL.

The rearrangement joins TRBV5-4 to TRBJ1-4; possible D gene TRBD1, 5 bases. V was shortened by 4 bases and J by 13 bases, with 17 bases between the two germline ends. Germline CDR1 is SGHNT and CDR2 is YYREEE (reference sequence). The CDR3 totals 13 residues. The CDR3 DNA sequence: TGTGCCAGCAGCGTGAACCAGGGAGGAGGACTGTTTTTT. This codes for CASSVNQGGGLFF.

The chain recombines TRBV6-5 with TRBJ1-4, with no clear D. From germline, CDR1 is MNHEY and CDR2 SVGAGI. The CDR3 runs 16 residues. Deletions cut 0 bases from V and 4 bases from J, with 12 bases between. CDR3 DNA sequence: TGTGCCAGCAGTTACTCCCCACGGAGTTATAATGAAAAACTGTTTTTT. It translates to CASSYSPRSYNEKLFF.

The chain has TRBV7-9 and TRBJ1-4; 7 bases are a match to TRBD1. J was trimmed by 0 bases and V by 4 bases; bases with no gene match: 5. This CDR3 has 16 residues. The germline V gene encodes CDR1 SEHNR and CDR2 FQNEAQ (reference sequence). The CDR3 loop is CASSYGQASTNEKLFF. Written as DNA, the CDR3 is TGTGCCAGCAGCTACGGACAGGCCTCAACTAATGAAAAACTGTTTTTT.

The V call is TRBV28, the J call TRBJ1-5; TRBD1 agrees at 8 bases. The CDR3 extends over 19 amino acids. Per germline, CDR1 MDHEN and CDR2 SYDVKM. The trim removed 0 bases at V and 6 bases at J, leaving 16 bases unmatched. This chain's CDR3 is CASSLWAVRRTGTIQPQHF. In DNA, the CDR3 is TGTGCCAGCAGTTTATGGGCAGTTCGACGGACAGGGACAATTCAGCCCCAGCATTTT. The variable domain in full, completed from reference TRBV28 and TRBJ1-5, reads DVKVTQSSRYLVKRTGEKVFLECVQDMDHENMFWYRQDPGLGLRLIYFSYDVKMKEKGDIPEGYSVSREKKERFSLILESASTNQTSMYLCASSLWAVRRTGTIQPQHFGDGTRLSIL.

This chain connects TRBV6-6 to TRBJ2-1; 10 bases map to TRBD1. The V and J ends lost 6 bases and 5 bases, in that order; junction bases with no gene match: 1. The CDR3 consists of 13 residues. The germline CDR1 and CDR2 sequences are MNHNY and SVGAGI (reference sequence). CDR3 sequence (DNA): TGTGCCAGCAGGGGGACAGGGGACAATGAGCAGTTCTTC. Translation: CASRGTGDNEQFF.

V and J are TRBV7-2 and TRBJ1-1; D is perhaps TRBD1 (6 bases). The germline CDR1 and CDR2 sequences are SGHTA and FQGNSA. The V end lost 5 bases, the J end lost 11 bases, and 18 bases lay between the germline ends. The CDR3 has 13 amino acids. CDR3 in amino acids: CASSGPGTRLAFF. CDR3 bases: TGTGCCAGCAGCGGGCCCGGGACAAGATTGGCTTTCTTT.

This clone was counted only a few times. This chain uses TRBV19 with TRBJ2-4, with D tentatively TRBD2 (6 bases). Germline loops: CDR1 LNHDA, CDR2 SQIVND (reference sequence). Trimming stripped 5 bases from V and 1 base from J, with 9 bases between. CDR3 length: 14 residues. The CDR3 reads CASSAGRAKNIQYF. The CDR3 DNA reads TGTGCCAGTAGTGCAGGGAGGGCCAAAAACATTCAGTACTTC.

The gene calls are TRBV11-3 and TRBJ1-4, with 8 bases matching TRBD1. Per the germline V gene, CDR1 is SGHNT and CDR2 is YENEEA. The ends lost 4 bases at V and 8 bases at J; junction bases unmatched: 3. This CDR3 contains 13 residues. The CDR3 nucleotides read TGTGCCAGCAGCTCGACAGGGGTCGAAAAACTGTTTTTT. Residues: CASSSTGVEKLFF.

The V call is TRBV6-1, the J call TRBJ2-4; maybe TRBD1 (8 bases). Germline CDR1 MNHNS, CDR2 SASEGT. This CDR3 spans 13 amino acids. V gave up 7 bases and J gave up 8 bases, with 15 bases separating them. The CDR3 DNA follows: TGTGCCAGCAAACAGGGGGGGAGTCACATTCAGTACTTC. Translation gives CASKQGGSHIQYF.

This chain joins TRBV14 and TRBJ1-5, with D uncertain. V lost 1 base, J lost 2 bases, and 6 bases lay in between. The CDR3 is 14 residues long. CDR1 and CDR2 (germline): SGHDN, FVKESK. The CDR3 is CASSQVEGNQPQHF. The CDR3 DNA is TGTGCCAGCAGCCAAGTAGAGGGCAATCAGCCCCAGCATTTT.

This chain joins TRBV11-2 and TRBJ2-1; the match to TRBD2 covers 7 bases. Germline values: CDR1 SGHAT, CDR2 FQNNGV. Trimming cost V 3 bases and J 7 bases; bases outside gene matches: 9. The CDR3 loop spans 15 amino acids. Here the CDR3 reads CASSFPYGLVNEQFF. The CDR3, as DNA: TGTGCCAGCAGCTTTCCTTATGGACTAGTGAATGAGCAGTTCTTC.

The chain has TRBV7-2 and TRBJ1-2; a weak D match, TRBD1 (6 bases). In germline, CDR1 is SGHTA, CDR2 FQGNSA. The CDR3 is 15 amino acids. Trimming stripped 5 bases from V and 4 bases from J, with 17 bases between. CDR3 sequence reads: CASSPADGTSYGYTF. CDR3 sequence (DNA): TGTGCCAGCAGCCCTGCCGATGGGACAAGCTATGGCTACACCTTC.

The rearrangement links TRBV6-4 to TRBJ2-5; D is uncertain. This CDR3 has 13 amino acids. Deletions cut 8 bases from V and 3 bases from J, with 13 bases between. The germline V gene has CDR1 MRHNA and CDR2 SNTAGT. CDR3 sequence reads: CASLVRLEETQYF. Written as DNA, the CDR3 is TGTGCCAGCTTGGTCCGGTTAGAAGAGACCCAGTACTTC.

The chain carries TRBV7-2 and TRBJ1-4; 8 bases align to TRBD1. The CDR3 spans 15 residues. Germline V gene sequence: CDR1 SGHTA, CDR2 FQGNSA. After removal of 5 bases from V and 5 bases from J, the junction contained 7 bases not matched to a gene. CDR3 in DNA: TGTGCCAGCAGCCTCGACAGGGGTATCAATGAAAAACTGTTTTTT. This sequence encodes CASSLDRGINEKLFF.

The chain is built from TRBV6-1 and TRBJ2-3; TRBD2 might be the D (5 bases). V was pared by 0 bases and J by 1 base, with 11 bases between. The CDR3 is 16 amino acids. CDR1 and CDR2 from the germline V gene are MNHNS and SASEGT. Here the CDR3 DNA reads TGTGCCAGCAGTGAAGCGCTCTCGGAGGGCACAGATACGCAGTATTTT. Protein product: CASSEALSEGTDTQYF.

This clone was seen only once. V is TRBV7-8 and J is TRBJ2-1; 8 nucleotides match TRBD2. The CDR3 is 17 amino acids. CDR1 is SGHVS, CDR2 FQNEAQ, per germline. V dropped 3 bases and J dropped 2; count of bases not matched to a gene: 9. CDR3 nucleotides: TGTGCCAGCAGCTTCAGCGGGGGCGCCCCAGCCTACAATGAGCAGTTCTTC. The encoded protein is CASSFSGGAPAYNEQFF.

The rearrangement links TRBV5-6 to TRBJ1-2, with D perhaps TRBD1 (5 bases). Germline CDR1 SGHDT, CDR2 YYEEEE. Trimming cost V 4 bases and J 4 bases, with 17 bases left between them. The CDR3 sequence is 15 residues long. The CDR3 bases are TGTGCCAGCAGCCAGGGCAGCCTTACTCCCTATGGCTACACCTTC. Its protein is CASSQGSLTPYGYTF.

The V call is TRBV19, the J call TRBJ1-1, with 10 bases that match TRBD1. This CDR3 region has 13 residues. The trim removed 10 bases at V and 8 bases at J, leaving 10 bases unmatched. From germline, CDR1 is LNHDA and CDR2 SQIVND (reference sequence). The CDR3 sequence is CATGGTGVSEAFF. The CDR3 DNA reads as TGTGCCACCGGAGGGACAGGGGTTTCCGAAGCTTTCTTT.

The CDR3 loop reads CASRSGQGIRTRTDTQYF. CDR3 nucleotide sequence: TGTGCAAGTCGCTCCGGACAGGGAATACGAACGCGCACAGATACGCAGTATTTT. The V gene is TRBV12-2, the J gene TRBJ2-3; the table calls TRBD1, which could not be checked here. TRBV12-2 is classified as a pseudogene. CDR3 size: 18 residues.

The gene calls are TRBV29-1 and TRBJ2-7; perhaps TRBD1 as D (6 bases). The germline V gene encodes CDR1 SQVTM and CDR2 ANQGSEA. This CDR3 contains 12 residues. Trimming removed 5 bases at V and 6 bases at J, with 14 bases between. The CDR3 sequence: CSVIKQGSEQYF. For the CDR3, the DNA is TGCAGCGTTATTAAACAGGGAAGCGAGCAGTACTTC.

This clone came up once. This sequence joins TRBV4-1 and TRBJ2-5; 8 nucleotides agree with TRBD2. In germline, CDR1 is MGHRA, CDR2 YSYEKL. V trimming: 4 bases; J trimming: 3 bases; junction bases outside the gene matches: 7. The CDR3 consists of 15 residues. The CDR3 DNA is TGCGCCAGCAGCCGAATTGGACTAGCAGAAGAGACCCAGTACTTC. Amino acid sequence: CASSRIGLAEETQYF.